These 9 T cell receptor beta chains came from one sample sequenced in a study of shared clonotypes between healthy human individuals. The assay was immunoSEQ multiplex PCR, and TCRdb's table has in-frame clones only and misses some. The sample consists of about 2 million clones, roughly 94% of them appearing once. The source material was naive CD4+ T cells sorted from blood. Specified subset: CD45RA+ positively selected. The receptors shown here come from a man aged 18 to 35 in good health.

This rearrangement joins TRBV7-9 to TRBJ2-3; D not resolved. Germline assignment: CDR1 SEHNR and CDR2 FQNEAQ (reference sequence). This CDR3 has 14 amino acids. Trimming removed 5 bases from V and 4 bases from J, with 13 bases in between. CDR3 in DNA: TGTGCCAGCAGCCCCGTGGGTGGCCCAGATACGCAGTATTTT. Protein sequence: CASSPVGGPDTQYF.

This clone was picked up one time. The CDR3 loop reads CASSPGQGVTYEQYF. The CDR3 bases are TGTGCCAGCAGTCCAGGACAGGGGGTAACCTACGAGCAGTACTTC. V and J are TRBV28 and TRBJ2-7, with TRBD1 matching over 10 bases. There are 15 residues in the CDR3. V trimming: 5 bases; J trimming: 2 bases; junction bases outside the gene matches: 6. The germline gives CDR1 MDHEN, CDR2 SYDVKM.

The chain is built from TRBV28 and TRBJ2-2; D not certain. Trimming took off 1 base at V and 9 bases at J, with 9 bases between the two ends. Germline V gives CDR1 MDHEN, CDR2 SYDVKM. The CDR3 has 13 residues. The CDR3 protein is CASSLSTPWELFF. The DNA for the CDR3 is TGTGCCAGCAGTTTATCGACCCCGTGGGAGCTGTTTTTT.

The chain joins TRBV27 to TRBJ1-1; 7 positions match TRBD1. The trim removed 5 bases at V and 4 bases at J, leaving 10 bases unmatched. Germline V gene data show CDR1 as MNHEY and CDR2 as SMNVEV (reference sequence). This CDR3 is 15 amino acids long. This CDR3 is CASSPRQGWGTEAFF. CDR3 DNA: TGTGCCAGCAGTCCACGACAGGGTTGGGGCACTGAAGCTTTCTTT.

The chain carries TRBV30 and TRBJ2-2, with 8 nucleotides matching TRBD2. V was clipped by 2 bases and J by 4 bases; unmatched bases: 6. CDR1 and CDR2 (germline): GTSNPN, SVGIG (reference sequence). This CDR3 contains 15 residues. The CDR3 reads CAWSHPSGPTGELFF. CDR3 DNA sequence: TGTGCCTGGAGTCACCCTAGCGGGCCCACCGGGGAGCTGTTTTTT.

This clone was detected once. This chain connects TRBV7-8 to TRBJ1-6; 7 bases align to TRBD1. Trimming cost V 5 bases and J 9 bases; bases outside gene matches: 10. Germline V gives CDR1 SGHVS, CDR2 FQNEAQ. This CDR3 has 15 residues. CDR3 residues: CASSLNRGNGSPLHF. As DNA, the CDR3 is TGTGCCAGCAGCCTAAACAGGGGAAATGGTTCACCCCTCCACTTT.

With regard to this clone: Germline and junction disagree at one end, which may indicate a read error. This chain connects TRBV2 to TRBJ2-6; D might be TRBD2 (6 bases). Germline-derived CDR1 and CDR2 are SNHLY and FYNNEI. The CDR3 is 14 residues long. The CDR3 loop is CASSGGTGTNVLTF. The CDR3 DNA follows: TGTGCCAGCAGTGGAGGGACTGGGACCAACGTCCTGACTTTC.

The CDR3 DNA is TGTGCCAGCAGTGGGGTTGGGGGGACTGAAGCTTTCTTT. Protein sequence: CASSGVGGTEAFF. The V and J genes are TRBV2 and TRBJ1-1, with D tentatively TRBD1 (5 bases). V was trimmed by 4 bases and J by 5 bases, leaving 11 bases between them. The CDR3 covers 13 residues. CDR1 is SNHLY and CDR2 is FYNNEI in the germline V gene.

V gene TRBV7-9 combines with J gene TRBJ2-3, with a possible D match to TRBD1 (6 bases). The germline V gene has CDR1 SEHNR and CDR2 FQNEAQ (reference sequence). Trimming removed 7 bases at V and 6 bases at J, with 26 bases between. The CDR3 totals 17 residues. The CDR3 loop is CASNLDPRQVNYDTQYF. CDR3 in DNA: TGTGCCAGCAACCTTGATCCACGACAGGTGAATTATGATACGCAGTATTTT.